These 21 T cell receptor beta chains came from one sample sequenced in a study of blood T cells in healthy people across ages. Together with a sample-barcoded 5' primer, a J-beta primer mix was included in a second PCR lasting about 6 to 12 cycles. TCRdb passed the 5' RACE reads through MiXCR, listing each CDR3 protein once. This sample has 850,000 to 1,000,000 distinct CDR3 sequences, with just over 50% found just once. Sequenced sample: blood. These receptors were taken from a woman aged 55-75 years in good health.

The DNA for the CDR3 is TGTGCCAGCAGTCGAAGGGGACAGGGGGCGCATAATGAGCAGTTCTTC. Its translation: CASSRRGQGAHNEQFF. The chain combines TRBV12-3 or TRBV12-4 with TRBJ2-1, with 12 bases aligning to TRBD1. The CDR3 loop spans 16 amino acids. Trimming cost V 5 bases and J 7 bases; bases outside gene matches: 9.

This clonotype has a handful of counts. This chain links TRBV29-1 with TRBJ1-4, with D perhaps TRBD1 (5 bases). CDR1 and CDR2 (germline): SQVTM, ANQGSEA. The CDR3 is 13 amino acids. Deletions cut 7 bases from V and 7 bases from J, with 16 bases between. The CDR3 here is CSAQGLLSEKLFF. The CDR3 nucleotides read TGCAGCGCCCAGGGCCTCCTGAGTGAAAAACTGTTTTTT.

The chain's CDR3 is CASSLLPNSGTSYEQYF. DNA for the CDR3: TGCGCCAGCAGCTTGTTGCCCAATAGCGGGACCTCCTACGAGCAGTACTTC. The chain links TRBV5-1 to TRBJ2-5; 8 nucleotides line up with TRBD2. TRBJ2-7 explains the end of the DNA better; the J call may be wrong. The V gene's germline CDR1 is SGHRS and CDR2 YFSETQ. The CDR3 is 17 amino acids.

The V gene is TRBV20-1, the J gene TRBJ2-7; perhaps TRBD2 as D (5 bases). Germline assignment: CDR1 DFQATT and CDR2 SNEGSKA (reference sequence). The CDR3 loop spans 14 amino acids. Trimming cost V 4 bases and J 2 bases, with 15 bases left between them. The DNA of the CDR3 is TGCAGTGCTAATCCACTAGAAAGAACCTACGAGCAGTACTTC. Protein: CSANPLERTYEQYF.

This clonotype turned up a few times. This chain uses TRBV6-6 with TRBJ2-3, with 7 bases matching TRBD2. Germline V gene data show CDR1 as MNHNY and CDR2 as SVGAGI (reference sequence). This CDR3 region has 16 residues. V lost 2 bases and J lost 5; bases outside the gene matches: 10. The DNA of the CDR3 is TGTGCCAGCAGTTACAATAGTTTACGGGGGGAAGATACGCAGTATTTT. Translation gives CASSYNSLRGEDTQYF.

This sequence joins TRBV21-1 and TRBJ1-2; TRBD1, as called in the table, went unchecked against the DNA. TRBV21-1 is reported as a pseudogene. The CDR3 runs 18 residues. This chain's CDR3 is CASSKAPMDTRPNYGYTF. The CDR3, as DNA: TGTGCCAGCAGCAAAGCCCCTATGGACACCAGACCTAACTATGGCTACACCTTC.

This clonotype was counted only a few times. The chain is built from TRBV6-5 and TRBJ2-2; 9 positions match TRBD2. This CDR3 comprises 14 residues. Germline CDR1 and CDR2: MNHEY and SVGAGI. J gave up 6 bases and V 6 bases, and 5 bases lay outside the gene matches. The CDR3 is CASRREGRAGELFF. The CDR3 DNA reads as TGTGCCAGCAGGCGGGAGGGCCGCGCCGGGGAGCTGTTTTTT.

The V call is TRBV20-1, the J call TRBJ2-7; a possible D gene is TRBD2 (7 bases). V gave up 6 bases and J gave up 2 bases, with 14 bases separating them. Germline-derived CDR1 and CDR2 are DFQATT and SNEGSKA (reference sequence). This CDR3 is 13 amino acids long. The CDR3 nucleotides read TGCAGTGCAGAGGGGGGGGCCCCCTACGAGCAGTACTTC. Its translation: CSAEGGAPYEQYF.

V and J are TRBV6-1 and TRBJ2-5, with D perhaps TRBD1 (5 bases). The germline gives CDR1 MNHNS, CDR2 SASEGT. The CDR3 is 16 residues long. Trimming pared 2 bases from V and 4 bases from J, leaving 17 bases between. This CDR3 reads CASSEQPGRARETQYF. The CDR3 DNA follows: TGTGCCAGCAGTGAACAGCCAGGCAGGGCTCGAGAGACCCAGTACTTC.

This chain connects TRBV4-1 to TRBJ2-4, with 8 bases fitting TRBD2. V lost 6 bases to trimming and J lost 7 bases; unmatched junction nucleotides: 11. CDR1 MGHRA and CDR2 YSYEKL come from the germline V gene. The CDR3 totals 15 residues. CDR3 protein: CASRPGTSGSNIQYF. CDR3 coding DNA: TGCGCCAGCAGGCCCGGGACTAGTGGTTCGAACATTCAGTACTTC.

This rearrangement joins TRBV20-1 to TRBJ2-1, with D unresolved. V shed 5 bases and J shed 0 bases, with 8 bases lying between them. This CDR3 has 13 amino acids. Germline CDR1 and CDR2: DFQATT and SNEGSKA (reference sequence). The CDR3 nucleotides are TGCAGTGCTGGCACGCACTCCTACAATGAGCAGTTCTTC. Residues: CSAGTHSYNEQFF.

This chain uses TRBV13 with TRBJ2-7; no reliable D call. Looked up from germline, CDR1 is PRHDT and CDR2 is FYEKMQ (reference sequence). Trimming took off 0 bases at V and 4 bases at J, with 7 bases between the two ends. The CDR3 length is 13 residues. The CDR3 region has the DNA TGTGCCAGCAGCTTAGGGGGCCAATACGAGCAGTACTTC. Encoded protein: CASSLGGQYEQYF.

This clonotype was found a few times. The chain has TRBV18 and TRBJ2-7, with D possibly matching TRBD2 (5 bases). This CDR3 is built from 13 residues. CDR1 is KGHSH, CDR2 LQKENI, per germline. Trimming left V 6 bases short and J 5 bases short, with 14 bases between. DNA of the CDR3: TGTGCCAGCTCGGCAGCATGGGAGCACGAGCAGTACTTC. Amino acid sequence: CASSAAWEHEQYF. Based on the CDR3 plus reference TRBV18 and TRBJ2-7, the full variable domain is NAGVMQNPRHLVRRRGQEARLRCSPMKGHSHVYWYRQLPEEGLKFMVYLQKENIIDESGMPKERFSAEFPKEGPSILRIQQVVRGDSAAYFCASSAAWEHEQYFGPGTRLTVT.

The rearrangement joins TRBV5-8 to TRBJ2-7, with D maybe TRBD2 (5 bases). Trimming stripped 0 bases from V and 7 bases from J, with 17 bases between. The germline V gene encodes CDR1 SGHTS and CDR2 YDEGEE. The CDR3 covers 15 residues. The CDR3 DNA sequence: TGTGCCAGCAGCTTGGCGTACCGGGCACGGGGAGAGCAGTACTTC. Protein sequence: CASSLAYRARGEQYF.

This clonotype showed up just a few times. CDR3 sequence: CSASPTSGTYEQYF. Written as DNA, the CDR3 is TGCAGTGCTAGCCCGACTAGCGGGACCTACGAGCAGTACTTC. The rearrangement links TRBV20-1 to TRBJ2-7; TRBD2 matches 11 bases. The length of the CDR3 is 14 residues. CDR1 is DFQATT, CDR2 SNEGSKA, per germline (reference sequence). Trimming removed 3 bases from V and 2 bases from J; junction bases left unmatched: 3.

CDR3 in amino acids: CSATGQQIGNRQYF. CDR3 coding DNA: TGCAGTGCTACGGGACAGCAAATCGGGAATAGGCAGTATTTT. The chain links TRBV20-1 to TRBJ2-3; TRBD1 aligns across 7 bases. Germline trimming cut 4 bases from V and 11 bases from J; bases unmatched to any gene: 15. CDR1 is DFQATT and CDR2 is SNEGSKA in the germline V gene (reference sequence). The CDR3 has 14 amino acids.

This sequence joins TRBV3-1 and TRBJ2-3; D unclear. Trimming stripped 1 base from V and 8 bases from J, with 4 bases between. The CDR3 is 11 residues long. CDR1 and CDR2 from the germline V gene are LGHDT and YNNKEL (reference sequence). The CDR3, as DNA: TGTGCCAGCAGCCAAGTTTTTACGCAGTATTTT. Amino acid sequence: CASSQVFTQYF.

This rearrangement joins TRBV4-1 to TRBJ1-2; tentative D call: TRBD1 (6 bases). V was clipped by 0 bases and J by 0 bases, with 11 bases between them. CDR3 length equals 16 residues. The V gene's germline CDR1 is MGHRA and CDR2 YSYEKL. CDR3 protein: CASSQERTATNYGYTF. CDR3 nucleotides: TGCGCCAGCAGCCAAGAAAGGACAGCCACTAACTATGGCTACACCTTC.

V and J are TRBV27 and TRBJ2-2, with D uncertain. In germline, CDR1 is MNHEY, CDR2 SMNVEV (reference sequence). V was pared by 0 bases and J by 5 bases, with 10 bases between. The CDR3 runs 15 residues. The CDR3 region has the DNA TGTGCCAGCAGTTTATCTGACCCGGAAACCGGGGAGCTGTTTTTT. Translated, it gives CASSLSDPETGELFF.

CDR3 sequence: CATGLYRTDTQYF. The CDR3 nucleotides read TGTGCCACTGGACTGTACCGCACAGATACGCAGTATTTT. The gene calls are TRBV15 and TRBJ2-3, with D possibly matching TRBD2 (5 bases). The CDR3 covers 13 residues. V lost 9 bases, J lost 1 base, and 11 bases lay in between. Germline V gene sequence: CDR1 LNHNV, CDR2 YYDKDF (reference sequence).

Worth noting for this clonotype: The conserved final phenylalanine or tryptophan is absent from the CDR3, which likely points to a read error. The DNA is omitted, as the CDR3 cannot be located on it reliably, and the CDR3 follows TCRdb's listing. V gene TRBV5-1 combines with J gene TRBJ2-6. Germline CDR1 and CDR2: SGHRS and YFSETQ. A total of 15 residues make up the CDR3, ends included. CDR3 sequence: CASSLTGPGANVLHI.